The clone carrying this TCR beta chain is a singleton in its sample. Clones were sequenced by immunoSEQ multiplex PCR, and TCRdb holds only the in-frame ones, with some missing. The data contain 30,000 or so clones, 91% of them singletons. The data originate from a study of T cell changes during pregnancy in multiple sclerosis. There are 12 residues in the CDR3. Per germline, CDR1 SNHLY and CDR2 FYNNEI. Trimming left V 1 base short and J 2 bases short, with 3 bases between. The source is a female donor in good health, enrolled as a control in a pregnancy study. The sequencing used CD8+ T cells from peripheral blood mononuclear cells, collected in the second trimester of pregnancy. The chain links TRBV2 to TRBJ2-7; no clear D. CDR3 bases: TGTGCCAGCAGTGAAGTCGCCTACGAGCAGTACTTC. It translates to CASSEVAYEQYF.